The clone carrying this T cell receptor (beta chain) was detected many times. The antigen is unknown. The sample originates from a study of T cell repertoires in cytomegalovirus infection. Background on the study: An indication of both CMV infection and matching HLA type came from public TCR beta signatures. General study findings and limits: Dominating the ex vivo response were HLA-C-restricted CMV-specific TCR beta clonotypes.

TCRdb processed the reads anew with MiXCR; each CDR3 protein has one entry. The sample carries fewer than 350,000 distinct CDR3 sequences, 8% to 9.5% recorded once. The origin of this receptor is a human donor in good health (CMV status not recorded). Some clones in this sample may be carry-over from other donors' samples. Sequencing was done on a sample of PBMCs.

The CDR3 DNA reads as TGTGCCAGCAGCTTATCCCGACAGGTTGAAGCTTTCTTT. Amino acid sequence: CASSLSRQVEAFF. J is TRBJ1-1 and V is TRBV7-2; a weak D match, TRBD1 (6 bases). The CDR3 has 13 amino acids. Between the trimmed V and J ends, which lost 2 bases and 7 bases, there was a span of 11 bases. Germline V gives CDR1 SGHTA, CDR2 FQGNSA.